Below, 18 T cell receptor beta chains from the same sample are listed, as sequenced in a study of cytomegalovirus exposure and HLA in healthy donors. Amplification used 60 Vbeta primers and 13 Jbeta primers. Measured with immunoSEQ multiplex PCR; TCRdb has only the in-frame clones, and not every one. The repertoire has just over 150,000 clones, more than 60% of them found once; the top ten carry roughly 1.4%. The sequencing sample was made of PBMCs. The receptor source for this set is a woman aged 30 to 39 in good health and CMV-seronegative.

This sequence joins TRBV5-1 and TRBJ1-6; possibly TRBD1 for D (5 bases). Germline V lookup: CDR1 SGHRS, CDR2 YFSETQ. Trimming cost V 1 base and J 6 bases, with 11 bases left between them. CDR3 length equals 15 residues. The CDR3 spells CASSLFQGGNSPLHF. In nucleotides, the CDR3 is TGCGCCAGCAGCTTGTTCCAGGGCGGTAATTCACCCCTCCACTTT.

The chain joins TRBV18 to TRBJ1-3, with 9 bases identical to TRBD1. The ends lost 2 bases at V and 4 bases at J; junction bases unmatched: 3. The CDR3 consists of 15 residues. Germline V lookup: CDR1 KGHSH, CDR2 LQKENI. The CDR3 nucleotides read TGTGCCAGCTCACCAGGACAGGGGCCCGGAAACACCATATATTTT. It yields the protein CASSPGQGPGNTIYF.

The chain employs TRBV4-1 and TRBJ1-5; perhaps TRBD1 as D (6 bases). This CDR3 has 15 amino acids. Trimming cost V 1 base and J 7 bases, with 14 bases left between them. Germline V gene lookup returns CDR1 MGHRA and CDR2 YSYEKL. The CDR3 nucleotides read TGCGCCAGCAGCCAAGGTCCGACAGGAGAACAGCCCCAGCATTTT. Its translation: CASSQGPTGEQPQHF.

The sample holds a few counts of this clone. This chain connects TRBV14 to TRBJ2-3, with TRBD2 matching over 8 bases. V lost 0 bases, J lost 1 base, and 3 bases stayed unmatched. The CDR3 extends over 16 amino acids. The germline V gene encodes CDR1 SGHDN and CDR2 FVKESK. The CDR3 DNA reads TGTGCCAGCAGCCAAGACGGGGGGGCCGGCACAGATACGCAGTATTTT. Protein sequence: CASSQDGGAGTDTQYF.

The genes are TRBV5-4 and TRBJ1-1; D perhaps matches TRBD1 (6 bases). The CDR3 loop spans 15 amino acids. Trimming cost V 2 bases and J 7 bases, with 18 bases left between them. Germline V lookup: CDR1 SGHNT, CDR2 YYREEE (reference sequence). The CDR3: CASSFPTGRYGEAFF. In DNA, the CDR3 is TGTGCCAGCAGCTTCCCGACAGGCAGGTATGGTGAAGCTTTCTTT. Based on the CDR3 plus reference TRBV5-4 and TRBJ1-1, the full variable domain is ETGVTQSPTHLIKTRGQQVTLRCSSQSGHNTVSWYQQALGQGPQFIFQYYREEENGRGNFPPRFSGLQFPNYSSELNVNALELDDSALYLCASSFPTGRYGEAFFGQGTRLTVV.

The chain combines TRBV13 with TRBJ1-2; possible D gene TRBD1, 6 bases. The CDR3 has 16 amino acids. V gave up 3 bases and J gave up 3 bases, with 17 bases separating them. Germline V gene sequence: CDR1 PRHDT, CDR2 FYEKMQ (reference sequence). CDR3 nucleotides: TGTGCCAGCAGCTTGACGGCCCGAACAGGGCACTATGGCTACACCTTC. It encodes CASSLTARTGHYGYTF.

The chain joins TRBV5-1 to TRBJ1-3; D not resolved. The CDR3 totals 15 residues. The germline gives CDR1 SGHRS, CDR2 YFSETQ. Trimming took 0 bases from V and 3 from J, leaving 10 bases between them. For the CDR3, the DNA is TGCGCCAGCAGCTTGGCGGGGTCTGATGGAAACACCATATATTTT. Translated, it gives CASSLAGSDGNTIYF.

This chain links TRBV6-5 with TRBJ1-1; TRBD1 is a possible D gene (5 bases). The V end lost 6 bases, the J end lost 7 bases, and 9 bases lay between the germline ends. CDR1 is MNHEY and CDR2 is SVGAGI in the germline V gene. CDR3 size: 11 residues. The CDR3 loop reads CASRTVYEAFF. CDR3 DNA: TGTGCCAGCAGGACAGTCTATGAAGCTTTCTTT.

The J gene is TRBJ2-7, the V gene TRBV27; possibly TRBD2 for D (5 bases). V was shortened by 0 bases and J by 0 bases, with 6 bases between the two germline ends. The V gene's germline CDR1 is MNHEY and CDR2 SMNVEV (reference sequence). CDR3 length: 14 amino acids. The CDR3 is CASSLSLVSYEQYF. DNA of the CDR3: TGTGCCAGCAGTTTATCACTAGTCTCCTACGAGCAGTACTTC.

Comments on this clone: This CDR3 is also generated by other DNA sequences in the sample. The V call is TRBV6-4, the J call TRBJ2-3; 7 bases match TRBD2. The V gene end was trimmed by 4 bases and the J gene end by 6 bases; junction bases not matched to a gene: 16. Germline V gene data show CDR1 as MRHNA and CDR2 as SNTAGT. This CDR3 has 17 residues. CDR3 coding DNA: TGTGCCAGCAGTGCCTCCCCTCCTGGCGGGGGTACCGATACGCAGTATTTT. This translates into CASSASPPGGGTDTQYF.

The CDR3 loop reads CASSEGTGGGKLFF. CDR3 in DNA: TGTGCCAGCAGTGAAGGGACAGGGGGAGGAAAACTGTTTTTT. The chain carries TRBV6-1 and TRBJ1-4; 10 bases match TRBD1. The CDR3 contains 14 residues. Per germline, CDR1 MNHNS and CDR2 SASEGT. Trimming at V came to 1 base and at J to 10 bases, leaving 3 bases not matched to a gene.

The chain carries TRBV5-4 and TRBJ2-3; a weak D match, TRBD2 (7 bases). Germline loops: CDR1 SGHNT, CDR2 YYREEE (reference sequence). With 2 bases removed from V and 3 bases from J, the gap between germline ends came to 13 bases. This CDR3 is 15 amino acids long. CDR3 residues: CASSFRGGLTDTQYF. The CDR3, as DNA: TGTGCCAGCAGCTTTAGGGGGGGATTAACAGATACGCAGTATTTT.

This chain links TRBV7-9 with TRBJ1-2, with no clear D. The CDR3 is made up of 13 amino acids. Germline loops: CDR1 SEHNR, CDR2 FQNEAQ (reference sequence). Trimming pared 5 bases from V and 2 bases from J, leaving 9 bases between. CDR3 in DNA: TGTGCCAGCAGCCCCACGGAGAACTATGGCTACACCTTC. Its protein product is CASSPTENYGYTF.

The rearrangement joins TRBV29-1 to TRBJ2-5; D remains unclear. The germline V gene encodes CDR1 SQVTM and CDR2 ANQGSEA. CDR3 length equals 11 residues. The V end lost 4 bases, the J end lost 5 bases, and 8 bases lay between the germline ends. The CDR3 spells CSVVEVETQYF. In nucleotides, the CDR3 is TGCAGCGTTGTCGAGGTTGAGACCCAGTACTTC.

This sequence joins TRBV10-3 and TRBJ1-4; tentative D call: TRBD1 (5 bases). The CDR3 contains 12 residues. CDR1 ENHRY and CDR2 SYGVKD come from the germline V gene. V lost 3 bases to trimming and J lost 7 bases, with 6 bases between them. The chain's CDR3 is CAISEGVEKLFF. CDR3 sequence (DNA): TGTGCCATCAGTGAAGGGGTTGAAAAACTGTTTTTT.

This sequence joins TRBV30 and TRBJ1-4; no reliable D call. Trimming shortened V by 1 base and J by 4 bases, and 13 bases separated the two germline ends. The CDR3 is 15 amino acids. CDR1 and CDR2 from the germline V gene are GTSNPN and SVGIG (reference sequence). CDR3: CAWSARSGINEKLFF. CDR3 bases: TGTGCCTGGAGTGCACGGTCGGGGATTAATGAAAAACTGTTTTTT.

CDR3 residues: CASSLYWTSETDTQYF. CDR3 nucleotide sequence: TGTGCCAGCAGTTTGTATTGGACTAGCGAAACAGATACGCAGTATTTT. The V gene is TRBV27, the J gene TRBJ2-3; 9 nucleotides match TRBD2. This CDR3 contains 16 residues. Germline V CDR1 and CDR2: MNHEY, SMNVEV (reference sequence). J was trimmed by 3 bases and V by 3 bases; bases with no gene match: 7.

This clone appeared a single time. The chain has TRBV5-6 and TRBJ2-5; tentatively, D is TRBD2 (6 bases). The CDR3 runs to 15 residues. The germline V gene encodes CDR1 SGHDT and CDR2 YYEEEE. V lost 2 bases, J lost 5 bases, and 16 bases lay in between. The CDR3 nucleotides are TGTGCCAGCAGCTTATTCGGCGGGAAGTTGGAGACCCAGTACTTC. Its protein is CASSLFGGKLETQYF. The entire variable domain, with the rest obtained from reference TRBV5-6 and TRBJ2-5, is as follows: DAGVTQSPTHLIKTRGQQVTLRCSPKSGHDTVSWYQQALGQGPQFIFQYYEEEERQRGNFPDRFSGHQFPNYSSELNVNALLLGDSALYLCASSLFGGKLETQYFGPGTRLLVL.